This T cell receptor (beta chain) originates from a study of PD-1 blockade in classical Hodgkin lymphoma. Sequencing was performed with immunoSEQ multiplex PCR; in TCRdb, only in-frame clones are kept and a portion is missing. This table has 6,500 to 9,000 clones, over 60% appearing once. This clone was found a few times. CDR1 SGDLS and CDR2 YYNGEE come from the germline V gene. The germline V and J ends were trimmed by 0 bases and 6 bases, with 17 bases remaining between them. The CDR3 is 16 residues long. The time point was: cycle 4 day 1 (C4D1), after more than 5 weeks of nivolumab. Relapse after autologous stem cell transplantation occurred in every patient, and brentuximab vedotin exposure varied. The patients, who had relapsed/refractory classical Hodgkin lymphoma, achieved best responses of complete response, partial response or progressive disease.

Sequenced material: peripheral blood mononuclear cells (PBMCs), taken before the fourth cycle of nivolumab. The rearrangement links TRBV9 to TRBJ2-3, with D possibly matching TRBD2 (7 bases). This receptor was identified in a human donor with classical Hodgkin lymphoma. CDR3 sequence reads: CASSVAAGEGRDTQYF. Written as DNA, the CDR3 is TGTGCCAGCAGCGTAGCGGCAGGGGAGGGGAGGGATACGCAGTATTTT.